These 16 T cell receptor beta chains were all obtained from the same sample, sequenced in a study of T cell responses to AZD1222 COVID-19 vaccine. TCRdb keeps only in-frame clones here, not all; method: immunoSEQ multiplex PCR. Of 140,000 to 150,000 clones in the sample, about 86% are singletons; the top ten hold 5.1%. Sequences were derived from peripheral blood, sampled 28 days after the second AZD1222 dose. The receptors here all came from an adult who received the AZD1222 COVID-19 vaccine.

V usage is TRBV6-1 and J usage is TRBJ1-6; possible D gene TRBD1, 6 bases. V gave up 2 bases and J gave up 10 bases, with 18 bases separating them. Germline CDR1 reads MNHNS; CDR2 reads SASEGT. There are 16 residues in the CDR3. The CDR3 DNA reads as TGTGCCAGCAGTGAAAATTCGGCAGGGGATGGCTCACCCCTCCACTTT. This translates into CASSENSAGDGSPLHF.

This sequence joins TRBV10-1 and TRBJ2-1; TRBD2 might be the D (6 bases). V shed 0 bases and J shed 5 bases, with 17 bases lying between them. The CDR3 totals 17 residues. From germline, CDR1 is WNHNN and CDR2 SYGVQD (reference sequence). The CDR3 coding sequence is TGCGCCAGCAGTGAGTCTGGGGTCCGGACTATAAACAATGAGCAGTTCTTC. Amino acid sequence: CASSESGVRTINNEQFF.

The gene calls are TRBV2 and TRBJ2-1; tentatively, D is TRBD1 (6 bases). CDR1 is SNHLY and CDR2 is FYNNEI in the germline V gene. V was clipped by 9 bases and J by 3 bases, with 12 bases between them. The CDR3 is 13 amino acids. The CDR3: CASDGQNYNEQFF. CDR3 in DNA: TGTGCCAGTGATGGACAGAACTACAATGAGCAGTTCTTC.

CDR3 residues: CASNPTPGQGASGANVLTF. In DNA, the CDR3 is TGTGCCAGCAACCCCACACCGGGACAGGGGGCCTCTGGGGCCAACGTCCTGACTTTC. The gene calls are TRBV11-2 and TRBJ2-6, with 12 bases identical to TRBD1. The CDR3 contains 19 residues. After removal of 7 bases from V and 0 bases from J, the junction contained 10 bases not matched to a gene. Germline CDR1 and CDR2: SGHAT and FQNNGV.

V usage is TRBV15 and J usage is TRBJ1-2; the D gene is possibly TRBD1 (5 bases). Germline assignment: CDR1 LNHNV and CDR2 YYDKDF (reference sequence). V gave up 1 base and J gave up 8 bases, with 14 bases separating them. The CDR3 length is 14 residues. The CDR3 coding sequence is TGTGCCACCAGCAGAGGGGGCTGGGAGGAAGGCTACACCTTC. It specifies CATSRGGWEEGYTF.

This clone came up a few times. The V gene is TRBV5-4, the J gene TRBJ1-5; D perhaps matches TRBD1 (5 bases). V was shortened by 3 bases and J by 3 bases, with 13 bases between the two germline ends. Per germline, CDR1 SGHNT and CDR2 YYREEE (reference sequence). The CDR3 totals 15 residues. In nucleotides, the CDR3 is TGTGCCAGCAGCTCTGGGACGGAGCCCAATCAGCCCCAGCATTTT. This encodes CASSSGTEPNQPQHF.

This chain's CDR3 is CASSPLVEAFF. CDR3 DNA sequence: TGTGCCAGCAGTCCCCTGGTTGAAGCTTTCTTT. This rearrangement joins TRBV28 to TRBJ1-1, with D hard to call. The V gene's germline CDR1 is MDHEN and CDR2 SYDVKM. CDR3 length: 11 amino acids. Trimming took off 5 bases at V and 7 bases at J, with 8 bases between the two ends.

J is TRBJ1-2 and V is TRBV2, with TRBD1 matching over 10 bases. This CDR3 spans 14 amino acids. The germline V gene encodes CDR1 SNHLY and CDR2 FYNNEI. V lost 6 bases, J lost 0 bases, and 1 base stayed unmatched. The CDR3 DNA reads as TGTGCCAGCAGGGGACAGGGGACTAACTATGGCTACACCTTC. Its translation: CASRGQGTNYGYTF.

This clone was found once. The chain has TRBV19 and TRBJ1-5; D is uncertain. The CDR3 spans 14 residues. V lost 3 bases to trimming and J lost 5 bases, with 11 bases between them. Germline V gene lookup returns CDR1 LNHDA and CDR2 SQIVND (reference sequence). CDR3 sequence (DNA): TGTGCCAGTAGTATTCTGTCCCGTGATCAGCCCCAGCATTTT. Protein product: CASSILSRDQPQHF.

The rearrangement links TRBV10-3 to TRBJ1-2; TRBD1 agrees at 8 bases. Germline values: CDR1 ENHRY, CDR2 SYGVKD. With V trimmed by 10 bases and J by 7 bases, 8 bases remained unmatched. The CDR3 has 12 amino acids. The CDR3 nucleotides read TGTGCCACCAAAACAGGGGGATTTGGCTACACCTTC. Translated, it gives CATKTGGFGYTF.

The J gene is TRBJ2-1, the V gene TRBV25-1, with a tentative D call TRBD2 (6 bases). Germline V lookup: CDR1 MGHDK, CDR2 SYGVNS. The CDR3 contains 16 residues. The V gene lost 5 bases and the J gene lost 0 bases, with 14 bases spanning the gap. The CDR3 region is CASSNPDGSSYNEQFF. In DNA form, the CDR3 reads TGTGCCAGCAGTAACCCGGACGGGAGCTCCTACAATGAGCAGTTCTTC.

This clone showed up just once. This chain connects TRBV10-1 to TRBJ2-4, with D possibly being TRBD1 or TRBD2 (5 bases each). This CDR3 region has 11 residues. V lost 8 bases, J lost 9 bases, and 11 bases lay in between. CDR1 is WNHNN and CDR2 is SYGVQD in the germline V gene (reference sequence). The CDR3 protein is CASGAEGIQYF. The CDR3 nucleotides are TGCGCCAGCGGGGCCGAGGGCATTCAGTACTTC.

As for this clone: One junction end does not reproduce the germline sequence, and a read error may be involved. This chain joins TRBV9 and TRBJ2-2, with D possibly matching TRBD2 (7 bases). The CDR3 extends over 16 amino acids. Per the germline V gene, CDR1 is SGDLS and CDR2 is YYNGEE. CDR3: CATSGDKASNTGELFF. Here the CDR3 DNA reads TGTGCCACCAGCGGGGACAAAGCATCGAACACCGGGGAGCTGTTTTTT.

The chain couples TRBV10-1 to TRBJ2-1; possibly TRBD2 for D (7 bases). V was clipped by 3 bases and J by 0 bases, with 21 bases between them. The CDR3 has 19 amino acids. From germline, CDR1 is WNHNN and CDR2 SYGVQD (reference sequence). DNA for the CDR3: TGCGCCAGCAGTGATGTGTCCGGGGGGCTAGTCGGCTCCTACAATGAGCAGTTCTTC. The encoded protein is CASSDVSGGLVGSYNEQFF.

The chain links TRBV28 to TRBJ1-2; 7 positions agree with TRBD1. CDR1 and CDR2 (germline): MDHEN, SYDVKM. Losses at the gene ends were 6 bases for V and 5 bases for J; bases not matched to a gene: 6. This CDR3 contains 13 residues. The CDR3 sequence is CASRPGQSYGYTF. The CDR3 region has the DNA TGTGCCAGCAGACCGGGACAGAGTTATGGCTACACCTTC.

This sequence joins TRBV5-1 and TRBJ1-2; weak D call: TRBD1 (6 bases). Per the germline V gene, CDR1 is SGHRS and CDR2 is YFSETQ. The CDR3 has 14 residues. The V end was cut by 1 base, the J end by 2 bases, with 9 bases between. In DNA form, the CDR3 reads TGCGCCAGCAGCTTGACTCAGGGGAACTATGGCTACACCTTC. Encoded protein: CASSLTQGNYGYTF.